This T cell receptor beta chain was captured in a study of shared clonotypes between healthy human individuals. The wider study: Serving as donors were two women and three men, whose ages spanned 18 to 49. Study outcomes and limitations: Clonotypes that were shared across a handful of donors made up approximately 5% of naive CD4 clonotypes. Among donors, sharing of clonotypes was expected to be affected by sequencing depth. Relative to memory subsets, naive subsets generally showed larger estimated richness.

Libraries were prepared by immunoSEQ multiplex PCR; TCRdb keeps only in-frame clonotypes and omits some of them. The sample records more than 1.2 million clones, approximately 98.5% being singletons. This clone was seen a single time. The antigen is not known. Germline V gene lookup returns CDR1 SGHAT and CDR2 FQNNGV. Trimming took 1 base from V and 3 from J; bases not matched to a gene: 4. The CDR3 runs 17 residues. Material: naive CD4+ T cells sorted from blood. The subset is: CD45RA+ positively selected. This clonotype was obtained from a young man in good health. The chain carries TRBV11-2 and TRBJ2-2; TRBD2 matches 11 bases. The CDR3 nucleotides read TGTGCCAGCAGCTTAGCGAAACTAGCGGGGGACACCGGGGAGCTGTTTTTT. Its translation is CASSLAKLAGDTGELFF.